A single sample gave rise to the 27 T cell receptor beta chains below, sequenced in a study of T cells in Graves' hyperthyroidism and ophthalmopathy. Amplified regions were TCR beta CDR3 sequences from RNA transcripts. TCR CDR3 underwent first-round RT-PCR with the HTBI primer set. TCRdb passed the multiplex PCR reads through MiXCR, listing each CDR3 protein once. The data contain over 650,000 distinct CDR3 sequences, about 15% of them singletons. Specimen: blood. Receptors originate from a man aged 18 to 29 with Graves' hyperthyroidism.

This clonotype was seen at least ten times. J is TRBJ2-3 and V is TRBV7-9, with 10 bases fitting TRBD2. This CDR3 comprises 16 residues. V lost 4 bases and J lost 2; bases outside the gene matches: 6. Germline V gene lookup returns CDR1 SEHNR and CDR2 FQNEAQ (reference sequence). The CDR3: CASSSIAGGATDTQYF. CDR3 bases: TGTGCCAGCAGCTCGATAGCGGGAGGCGCCACAGATACGCAGTATTTT.

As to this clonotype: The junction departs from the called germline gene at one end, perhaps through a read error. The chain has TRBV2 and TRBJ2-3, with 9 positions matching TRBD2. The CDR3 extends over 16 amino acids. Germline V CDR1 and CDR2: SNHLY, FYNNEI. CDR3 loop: CASSASLAGLTDTRYF. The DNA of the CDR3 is TGTGCCAGCAGTGCTTCTCTAGCGGGATTGACAGATACGCGGTATTTT.

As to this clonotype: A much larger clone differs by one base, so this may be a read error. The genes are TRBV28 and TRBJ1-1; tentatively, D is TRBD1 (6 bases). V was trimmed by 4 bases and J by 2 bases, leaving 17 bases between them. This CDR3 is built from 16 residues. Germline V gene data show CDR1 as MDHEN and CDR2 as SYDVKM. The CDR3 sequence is CASSYAGQLFNTEAFF. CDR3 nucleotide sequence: TGTGCCAGCAGTTATGCAGGACAGCTCTTTAACACTGAAGCTTTCTTT.

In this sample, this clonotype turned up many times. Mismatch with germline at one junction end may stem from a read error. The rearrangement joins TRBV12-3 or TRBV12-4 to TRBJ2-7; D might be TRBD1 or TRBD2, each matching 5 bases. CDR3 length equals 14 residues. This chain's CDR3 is CTSSFGGWELEQYF. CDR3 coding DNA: TGTACCAGCAGTTTTGGGGGTTGGGAGCTCGAGCAGTACTTC.

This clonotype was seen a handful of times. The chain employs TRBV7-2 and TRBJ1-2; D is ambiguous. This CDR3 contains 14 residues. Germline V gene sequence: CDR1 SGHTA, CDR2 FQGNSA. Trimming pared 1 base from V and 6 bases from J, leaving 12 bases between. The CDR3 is CASSLGSSRDGYTF. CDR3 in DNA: TGTGCCAGCAGCTTAGGTAGCTCCCGGGATGGCTACACCTTC.

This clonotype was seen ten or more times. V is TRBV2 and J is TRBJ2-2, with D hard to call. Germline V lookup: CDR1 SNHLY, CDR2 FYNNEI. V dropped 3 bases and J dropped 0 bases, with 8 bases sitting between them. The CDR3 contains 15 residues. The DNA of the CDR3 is TGTGCCAGCAGTGAGTCAGTGACGAACACCGGGGAGCTGTTTTTT. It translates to CASSESVTNTGELFF.

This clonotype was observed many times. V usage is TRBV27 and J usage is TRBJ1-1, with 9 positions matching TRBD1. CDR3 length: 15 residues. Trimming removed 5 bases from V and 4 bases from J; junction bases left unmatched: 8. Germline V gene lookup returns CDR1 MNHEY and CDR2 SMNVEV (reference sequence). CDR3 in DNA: TGTGCCAGCAGTCCGACGGGACAGGGCGGCACTGAAGCTTTCTTT. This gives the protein CASSPTGQGGTEAFF.

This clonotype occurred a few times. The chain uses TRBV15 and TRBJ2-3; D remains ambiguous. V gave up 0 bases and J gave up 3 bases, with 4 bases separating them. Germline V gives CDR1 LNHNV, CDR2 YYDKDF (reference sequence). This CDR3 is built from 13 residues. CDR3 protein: CATSRDSTDTQYF. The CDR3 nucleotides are TGTGCCACCAGCAGAGACAGTACAGATACGCAGTATTTT. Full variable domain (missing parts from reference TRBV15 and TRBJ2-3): DAMVIQNPRYQVTQFGKPVTLSCSQTLNHNVMYWYQQKSSQAPKLLFHYYDKDFNNEADTPDNFQSRRPNTSFCFLDIRSPGLGDTAMYLCATSRDSTDTQYFGPGTRLTVL.

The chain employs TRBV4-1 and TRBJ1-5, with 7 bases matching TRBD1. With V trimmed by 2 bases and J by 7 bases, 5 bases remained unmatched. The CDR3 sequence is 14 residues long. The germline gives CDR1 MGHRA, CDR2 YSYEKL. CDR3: CASSQRTGEQPQHF. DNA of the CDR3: TGCGCCAGCAGCCAACGTACAGGGGAACAGCCCCAGCATTTT.

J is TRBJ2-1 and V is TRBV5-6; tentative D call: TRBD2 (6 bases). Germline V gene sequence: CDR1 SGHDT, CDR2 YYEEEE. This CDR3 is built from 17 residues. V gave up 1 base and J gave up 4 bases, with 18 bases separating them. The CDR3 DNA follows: TGTGCCAGCAGCTTGAGTCGTTTAGCGGACTGGTACAATGAGCAGTTCTTC. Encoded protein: CASSLSRLADWYNEQFF.

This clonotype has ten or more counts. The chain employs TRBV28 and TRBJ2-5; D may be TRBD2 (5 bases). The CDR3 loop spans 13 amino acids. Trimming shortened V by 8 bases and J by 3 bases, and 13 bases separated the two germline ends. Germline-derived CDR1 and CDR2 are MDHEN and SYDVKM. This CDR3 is CASGRVVKETQYF. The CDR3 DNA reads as TGTGCCAGCGGGAGAGTAGTCAAAGAGACCCAGTACTTC.

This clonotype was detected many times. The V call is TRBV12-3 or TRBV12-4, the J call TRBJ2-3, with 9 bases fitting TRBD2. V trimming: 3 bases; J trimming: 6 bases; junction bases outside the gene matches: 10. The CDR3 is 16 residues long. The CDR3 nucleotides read TGTGCCAGCAGTTTGAGAGGACTAGCGCCTCGGGATACGCAGTATTTT. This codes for CASSLRGLAPRDTQYF.

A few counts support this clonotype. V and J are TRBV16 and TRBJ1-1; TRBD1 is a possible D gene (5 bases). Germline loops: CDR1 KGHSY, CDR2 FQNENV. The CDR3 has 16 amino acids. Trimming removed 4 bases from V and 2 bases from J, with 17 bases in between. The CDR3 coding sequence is TGTGCCAGCAGCCGGACGACCGGGACGATTAACACTGAAGCTTTCTTT. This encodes CASSRTTGTINTEAFF.

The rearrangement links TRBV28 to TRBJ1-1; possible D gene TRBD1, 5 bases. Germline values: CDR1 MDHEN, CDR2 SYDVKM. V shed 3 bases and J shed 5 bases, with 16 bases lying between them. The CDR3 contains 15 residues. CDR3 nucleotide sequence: TGTGCCAGCAGTTTTTGGGGGGGGGGGGAAACTGAAGCTTTCTTT. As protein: CASSFWGGGETEAFF.

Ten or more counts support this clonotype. The CDR3, as DNA: TGTGCCAGCAGTTATTTCTTGAGCACAGATACGCAGTATTTT. This codes for CASSYFLSTDTQYF. This sequence joins TRBV7-9 and TRBJ2-3; D not certain. Germline V gene data show CDR1 as SEHNR and CDR2 as FQNEAQ (reference sequence). The CDR3 covers 14 residues. Trimming took off 6 bases at V and 0 bases at J, with 10 bases between the two ends.

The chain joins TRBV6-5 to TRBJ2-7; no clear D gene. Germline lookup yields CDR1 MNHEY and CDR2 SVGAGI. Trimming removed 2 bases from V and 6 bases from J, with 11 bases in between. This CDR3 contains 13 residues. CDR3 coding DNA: TGTGCCAGCAGTTACGAAGGGAACGGCGAGCAGTACTTC. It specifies CASSYEGNGEQYF.

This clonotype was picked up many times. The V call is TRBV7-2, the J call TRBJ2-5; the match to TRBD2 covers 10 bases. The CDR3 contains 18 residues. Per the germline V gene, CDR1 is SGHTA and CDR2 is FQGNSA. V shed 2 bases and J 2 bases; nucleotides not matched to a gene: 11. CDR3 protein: CASSLLLAGENLQETQYF. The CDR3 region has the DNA TGTGCCAGCAGCTTACTCCTAGCGGGGGAAAACCTTCAAGAGACCCAGTACTTC. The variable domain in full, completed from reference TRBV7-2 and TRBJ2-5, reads GAGVSQSPSNKVTEKGKDVELRCDPISGHTALYWYRQSLGQGLEFLIYFQGNSAPDKSGLPSDRFSAERTGGSVSTLTIQRTQQEDSAVYLCASSLLLAGENLQETQYFGPGTRLLVL.

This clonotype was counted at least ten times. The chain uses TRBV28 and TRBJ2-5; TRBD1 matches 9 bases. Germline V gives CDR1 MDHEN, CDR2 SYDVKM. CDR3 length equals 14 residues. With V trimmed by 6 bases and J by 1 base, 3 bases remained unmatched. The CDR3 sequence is CASRDRGGQETQYF. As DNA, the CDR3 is TGTGCCAGCAGGGACAGGGGTGGCCAAGAGACCCAGTACTTC.

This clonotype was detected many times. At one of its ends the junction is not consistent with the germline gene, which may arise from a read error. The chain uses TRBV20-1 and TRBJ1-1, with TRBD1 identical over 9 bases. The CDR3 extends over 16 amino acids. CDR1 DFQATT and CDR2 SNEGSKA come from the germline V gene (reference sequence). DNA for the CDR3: TGCAGTGCAAGAGCTCTCACAGGGGGCGGCGGCACTGAAGCTTTCTTT. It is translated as CSARALTGGGGTEAFF.

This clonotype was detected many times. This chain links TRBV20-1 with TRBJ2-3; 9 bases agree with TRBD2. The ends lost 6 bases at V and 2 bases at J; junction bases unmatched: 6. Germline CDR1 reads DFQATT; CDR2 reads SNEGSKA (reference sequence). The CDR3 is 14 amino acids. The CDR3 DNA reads TGCAGTGCGGAATGGACTAGCGACACAGATACGCAGTATTTT. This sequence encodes CSAEWTSDTDTQYF.

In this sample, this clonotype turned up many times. The CDR3 nucleotides are TGTGCCAGCAGTTCAATATCTACGGGACAGCCTCAAGTAGGCTACACCTTC. This codes for CASSSISTGQPQVGYTF. The rearrangement uses TRBV28 and TRBJ1-2; the match to TRBD1 covers 7 bases. Per the germline V gene, CDR1 is MDHEN and CDR2 is SYDVKM. The CDR3 is 17 amino acids. After removal of 4 bases from V and 8 bases from J, the junction contained 19 bases not matched to a gene.

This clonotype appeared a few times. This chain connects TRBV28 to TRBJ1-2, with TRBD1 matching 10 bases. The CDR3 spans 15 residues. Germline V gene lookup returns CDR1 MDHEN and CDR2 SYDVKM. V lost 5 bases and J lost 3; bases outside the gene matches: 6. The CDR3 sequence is CASSPGGQGYYGYTF. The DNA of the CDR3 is TGTGCCAGCAGTCCGGGGGGACAGGGGTACTATGGCTACACCTTC.

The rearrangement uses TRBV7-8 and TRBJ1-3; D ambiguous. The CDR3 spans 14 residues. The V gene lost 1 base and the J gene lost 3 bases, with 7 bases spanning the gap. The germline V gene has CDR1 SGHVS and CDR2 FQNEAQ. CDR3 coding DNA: TGTGCCAGCAGCTTAGGGCAGAATGGAAACACCATATATTTT. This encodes CASSLGQNGNTIYF. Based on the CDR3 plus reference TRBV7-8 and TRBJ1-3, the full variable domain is GAGVSQSPRYKVAKRGQDVALRCDPISGHVSLFWYQQALGQGPEFLTYFQNEAQLDKSGLPSDRFFAERPEGSVSTLKIQRTQQEDSAVYLCASSLGQNGNTIYFGEGSWLTVV.

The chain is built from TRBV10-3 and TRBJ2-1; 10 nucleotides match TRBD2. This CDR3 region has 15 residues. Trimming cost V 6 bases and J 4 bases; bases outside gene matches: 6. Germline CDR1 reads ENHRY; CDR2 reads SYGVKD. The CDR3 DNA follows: TGTGCCATCAGCGGGATAGCGGGAGGTTACAATGAGCAGTTCTTC. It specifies CAISGIAGGYNEQFF.

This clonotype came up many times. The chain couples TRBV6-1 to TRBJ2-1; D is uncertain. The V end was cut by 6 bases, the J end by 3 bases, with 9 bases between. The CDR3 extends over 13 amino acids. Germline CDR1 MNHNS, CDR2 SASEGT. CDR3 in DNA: TGTGCCAGCAGCTATGGCCACTACAATGAGCAGTTCTTC. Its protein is CASSYGHYNEQFF.

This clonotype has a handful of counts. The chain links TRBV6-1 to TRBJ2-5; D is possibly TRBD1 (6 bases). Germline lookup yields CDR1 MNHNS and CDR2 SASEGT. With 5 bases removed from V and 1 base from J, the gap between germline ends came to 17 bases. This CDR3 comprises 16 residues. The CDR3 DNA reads TGTGCCAGCAGTCCCTGGACAGTATCGGGCCAAGAGACCCAGTACTTC. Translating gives CASSPWTVSGQETQYF.

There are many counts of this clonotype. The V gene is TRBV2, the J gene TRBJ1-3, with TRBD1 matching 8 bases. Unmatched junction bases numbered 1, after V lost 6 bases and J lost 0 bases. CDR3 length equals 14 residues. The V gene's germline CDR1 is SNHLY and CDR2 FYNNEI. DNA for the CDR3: TGTGCCAGCAGCGGACAGGGCTCTGGAAACACCATATATTTT. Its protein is CASSGQGSGNTIYF.